These T cell receptor beta chains were read from a single sample in a study of blood T cell repertoires in COVID-19. Generated by immunoSEQ multiplex PCR, the TCRdb table keeps only in-frame clones and is missing some. Among approximately 45,000 clones listed, 85% to 90% were seen once. Sequencing used peripheral blood. These TCRs come from a woman at least 80 years old with COVID-19, enrolled during active disease. Both conserved end residues are part of each CDR3. A D gene is named only where the DNA matches it firmly. Rows give clone size only sometimes, using once, few, many, or a class for an expanded clone.

V gene: TRBV19
CDR3 length: 15
clone size: .
J gene: TRBJ2-6
D gene: .
CDR3 protein: CASSIGAFGANVLTF
CDR3 DNA: TGTGCCAGTAGTATAGGTGCGTTTGGGGCCAACGTCCTGACTTTC

V gene: TRBV5-1
CDR3 length: 14
clone size: .
J gene: TRBJ1-4
D gene: TRBD1
CDR3 protein: CASSRQGVDEKLFF
CDR3 DNA: TGCGCCAGCAGCCGACAGGGTGTAGATGAAAAACTGTTTTTT

V gene: TRBV28
CDR3 length: 18
clone size: once
J gene: TRBJ1-2
D gene: TRBD1
CDR3 protein: CASSSSSTGGPFTYGYTF
CDR3 DNA: TGTGCCAGCAGTTCCTCATCGACAGGGGGCCCTTTCACGTATGGCTACACCTTC

V gene: TRBV4-2
CDR3 length: 15
clone size: .
J gene: TRBJ1-1
D gene: .
CDR3 protein: CASSPGQGRYTEAFF
CDR3 DNA: TGTGCCAGCAGCCCCGGGCAGGGGCGGTACACTGAAGCTTTCTTT

V gene: TRBV5-1
CDR3 length: 14
clone size: .
J gene: TRBJ1-1
D gene: TRBD1
CDR3 protein: CASSPRQGYTEAFF
CDR3 DNA: TGCGCCAGCAGCCCGCGACAGGGTTACACTGAAGCTTTCTTT

V gene: TRBV19
CDR3 length: 15
clone size: .
J gene: TRBJ2-2
D gene: TRBD1
CDR3 protein: CASSAYTGGTGELFF
CDR3 DNA: TGTGCCAGTAGTGCCTACACAGGGGGCACCGGGGAGCTGTTTTTT

V gene: TRBV20-1
CDR3 length: 14
clone size: .
J gene: TRBJ2-1
D gene: TRBD2
CDR3 protein: CSASLPSGRNEQFF
CDR3 DNA: TGCAGTGCTAGTTTGCCTAGCGGGCGCAATGAGCAGTTCTTC

V gene: TRBV7-3
CDR3 length: 15
clone size: .
J gene: TRBJ2-2
D gene: .
CDR3 protein: CASSLTTGSNGELFF
CDR3 DNA: TGTGCCAGCAGCTTAACGACGGGGAGCAACGGGGAGCTGTTTTTT

V gene: TRBV7-2
CDR3 length: 17
clone size: .
J gene: TRBJ2-3
D gene: TRBD2
CDR3 protein: CASSFLAGGLSTDTQYF
CDR3 DNA: TGTGCCAGCAGCTTCCTAGCGGGGGGGTTGAGCACAGATACGCAGTATTTT

V gene: TRBV28
CDR3 length: 15
clone size: .
J gene: TRBJ1-5
D gene: TRBD1
CDR3 protein: CASRRDRANAQPQHF
CDR3 DNA: TGTGCCAGCAGACGGGACAGGGCAAACGCTCAGCCCCAGCATTTT

V gene: TRBV2
CDR3 length: 14
clone size: few
J gene: TRBJ1-2
D gene: .
CDR3 protein: CASRSLQFNYGYTF
CDR3 DNA: TGTGCCAGCAGATCCCTACAGTTTAACTATGGCTACACCTTC

V gene: TRBV5-1
CDR3 length: 17
clone size: .
J gene: TRBJ1-2
D gene: TRBD1
CDR3 protein: CASSLLTGGEDNYGYTF
CDR3 DNA: TGCGCCAGCAGCTTATTAACAGGGGGCGAGGATAACTATGGCTACACCTTC

V gene: TRBV11-2
CDR3 length: 16
clone size: .
J gene: TRBJ1-3
D gene: .
CDR3 protein: CASSLKGGASGNTIYF
CDR3 DNA: TGTGCCAGCAGTCTAAAAGGAGGAGCGTCTGGAAACACCATATATTTT

V gene: TRBV18
CDR3 length: 16
clone size: .
J gene: TRBJ1-6
D gene: .
CDR3 protein: CASSPRTGTTNSPLHF
CDR3 DNA: TGTGCCAGCTCACCTCGTACCGGGACTACTAATTCACCCCTCCACTTT

V gene: TRBV5-1
CDR3 length: 15
clone size: .
J gene: TRBJ2-7
D gene: TRBD1
CDR3 protein: CASRKQGASSYEQYF
CDR3 DNA: TGCGCCAGCAGAAAACAGGGGGCTAGCTCCTACGAGCAGTACTTC

V gene: TRBV11-2
CDR3 length: 15
clone size: .
J gene: TRBJ2-7
D gene: .
CDR3 protein: CASRVPGGLSYEQYF
CDR3 DNA: TGTGCCAGCAGGGTCCCCGGAGGCCTCAGCTACGAGCAGTACTTC

V gene: TRBV20-1
CDR3 length: 13
clone size: few
J gene: TRBJ1-4
D gene: .
CDR3 protein: CSASEGPGKGLFF
CDR3 DNA: TGCAGTGCTAGTGAGGGGCCCGGCAAGGGACTGTTTTTT

V gene: TRBV6-5
CDR3 length: 15
clone size: .
J gene: TRBJ2-7
D gene: TRBD1
CDR3 protein: CASRPRDRGYYEQYF
CDR3 DNA: TGTGCCAGCAGACCCCGGGACAGGGGATACTACGAGCAGTACTTC

V gene: TRBV30
CDR3 length: 15
clone size: .
J gene: TRBJ1-3
D gene: .
CDR3 protein: CAWSEQEISGNTIYF
CDR3 DNA: TGTGCCTGGAGTGAACAGGAAATATCTGGAAACACCATATATTTT

V gene: TRBV6-1
CDR3 length: 14
clone size: .
J gene: TRBJ1-2
D gene: .
CDR3 protein: CASSDTGHGYGYTF
CDR3 DNA: TGTGCCAGCAGTGACACAGGGCACGGCTATGGCTACACCTTC

V gene: TRBV6-5
CDR3 length: 16
clone size: .
J gene: TRBJ1-2
D gene: TRBD1
CDR3 protein: CASSYWGQGAGYGYTF
CDR3 DNA: TGTGCCAGCAGTTACTGGGGACAGGGGGCCGGCTATGGCTACACCTTC

V gene: TRBV11-2
CDR3 length: 15
clone size: .
J gene: TRBJ2-3
D gene: TRBD2
CDR3 protein: CASSPKRGSTDTQYF
CDR3 DNA: TGTGCCAGCAGCCCTAAGCGGGGGAGCACAGATACGCAGTATTTT

V gene: TRBV7-9
CDR3 length: 13
clone size: few
J gene: TRBJ2-1
D gene: .
CDR3 protein: CASSFGTYNEQFF
CDR3 DNA: TGTGCCAGCAGCTTCGGGACATACAATGAGCAGTTCTTC

V gene: TRBV28
CDR3 length: 13
clone size: .
J gene: TRBJ1-1
D gene: .
CDR3 protein: CASRGTANTEAFF
CDR3 DNA: TGTGCCAGCCGGGGGACGGCGAACACTGAAGCTTTCTTT

V gene: TRBV6-1
CDR3 length: 14
clone size: few
J gene: TRBJ1-1
D gene: .
CDR3 protein: CASSDRWMNTEAFF
CDR3 DNA: TGTGCCAGCAGTGACAGGTGGATGAACACTGAAGCTTTCTTT

V gene: TRBV5-1
CDR3 length: 15
clone size: few
J gene: TRBJ2-1
D gene: .
CDR3 protein: CASSLSVQSYNEQFF
CDR3 DNA: TGCGCCAGCAGCTTGAGTGTGCAGTCCTACAATGAGCAGTTCTTC

V gene: TRBV19
CDR3 length: 15
clone size: few
J gene: TRBJ1-1
D gene: .
CDR3 protein: CASSSMGGWNTEAFF
CDR3 DNA: TGTGCCAGTAGTTCAATGGGGGGTTGGAACACTGAAGCTTTCTTT

V gene: TRBV5-1
CDR3 length: 17
clone size: .
J gene: TRBJ1-6
D gene: TRBD1
CDR3 protein: CASSWAGDRAYNSPLHF
CDR3 DNA: TGCGCCAGCAGCTGGGCCGGGGACAGGGCGTATAATTCACCCCTCCACTTT

V gene: TRBV15
CDR3 length: 17
clone size: .
J gene: TRBJ1-2
D gene: TRBD1
CDR3 protein: CATSRDSDRGLIRGYTF
CDR3 DNA: TGTGCCACCAGCAGAGATTCGGACAGGGGGTTAATTAGGGGCTACACCTTC

V gene: TRBV9
CDR3 length: 15
clone size: .
J gene: TRBJ1-2
D gene: TRBD1
CDR3 protein: CASSGQFRGAYGYTF
CDR3 DNA: TGTGCCAGCAGCGGACAATTCAGGGGGGCCTATGGCTACACCTTC

V gene: TRBV7-2
CDR3 length: 14
clone size: .
J gene: TRBJ1-4
D gene: .
CDR3 protein: CASSFEYGFEKLFF
CDR3 DNA: TGTGCCAGCAGCTTCGAGTATGGTTTCGAAAAACTGTTTTTT

V gene: TRBV7-9
CDR3 length: 13
clone size: .
J gene: TRBJ1-4
D gene: .
CDR3 protein: CASSSRDTFKLFF
CDR3 DNA: TGTGCCAGCAGCTCCCGGGACACCTTCAAACTGTTTTTT

V gene: TRBV6-5
CDR3 length: 14
clone size: .
J gene: TRBJ2-7
D gene: TRBD1
CDR3 protein: CASSTGTGGYEQYF
CDR3 DNA: TGTGCCAGCAGTACCGGGACAGGGGGATACGAGCAGTACTTC

V gene: TRBV29-1
CDR3 length: 14
clone size: .
J gene: TRBJ2-1
D gene: .
CDR3 protein: CSVGLRALSDEQFF
CDR3 DNA: TGCAGCGTCGGACTCCGAGCCCTATCGGATGAGCAGTTCTTC

V gene: TRBV10-1
CDR3 length: 14
clone size: .
J gene: TRBJ2-5
D gene: .
CDR3 protein: CASSVEGVEETQYF
CDR3 DNA: TGCGCCAGCAGTGTGGAGGGAGTGGAGGAGACCCAGTACTTC

V gene: TRBV9
CDR3 length: 13
clone size: .
J gene: TRBJ1-2
D gene: TRBD1
CDR3 protein: CASSPRGVGGYTF
CDR3 DNA: TGTGCCAGCAGCCCCAGGGGGGTGGGTGGCTACACCTTC

V gene: TRBV2
CDR3 length: 12
clone size: few
J gene: TRBJ1-2
D gene: .
CDR3 protein: CASTQEVYGYTF
CDR3 DNA: TGTGCCAGCACCCAAGAGGTCTATGGCTACACCTTC

V gene: TRBV3-1/TRBV3-2
CDR3 length: 15
clone size: .
J gene: TRBJ2-3
D gene: TRBD2
CDR3 protein: CASSGSRGGLVTQYF
CDR3 DNA: TGTGCCAGCAGCGGGTCCCGGGGGGGCCTCGTTACGCAGTATTTT

V gene: TRBV5-6
CDR3 length: 14
clone size: once
J gene: TRBJ1-2
D gene: .
CDR3 protein: CASSSGTRNYGYTF
CDR3 DNA: TGTGCCAGCAGCTCGGGGACACGGAACTATGGCTACACCTTC

V gene: TRBV19
CDR3 length: 13
clone size: .
J gene: TRBJ2-3
D gene: .
CDR3 protein: CASSIAGTDTQYF
CDR3 DNA: TGTGCCAGTAGTATAGCGGGCACAGATACGCAGTATTTT

V gene: TRBV15
CDR3 length: 15
clone size: .
J gene: TRBJ1-1
D gene: .
CDR3 protein: CATSSLAQGNTEAFF
CDR3 DNA: TGTGCCACCAGCAGCCTTGCACAGGGGAACACTGAAGCTTTCTTT

V gene: TRBV5-1
CDR3 length: 14
clone size: .
J gene: TRBJ1-6
D gene: .
CDR3 protein: CASSVGSGDSPLHF
CDR3 DNA: TGCGCCAGCAGCGTGGGTTCCGGGGATTCACCCCTCCACTTT

V gene: TRBV5-1
CDR3 length: 16
clone size: .
J gene: TRBJ1-1
D gene: .
CDR3 protein: CASSLVVTGVNTEAFF
CDR3 DNA: TGCGCCAGCAGCTTGGTAGTAACCGGGGTGAACACTGAAGCTTTCTTT

V gene: TRBV11-2
CDR3 length: 14
clone size: .
J gene: TRBJ1-5
D gene: TRBD1
CDR3 protein: CASSPGQRYQPQHF
CDR3 DNA: TGTGCCAGCAGCCCGGGACAGCGATATCAGCCCCAGCATTTT

V gene: TRBV7-6
CDR3 length: 15
clone size: .
J gene: TRBJ2-1
D gene: TRBD1
CDR3 protein: CASSLRDRGTNEQFF
CDR3 DNA: TGTGCCAGCAGCCTTAGGGACAGGGGTACGAATGAGCAGTTCTTC

V gene: TRBV29-1
CDR3 length: 13
clone size: .
J gene: TRBJ2-3
D gene: TRBD2
CDR3 protein: CSTRGAGVDTQYF
CDR3 DNA: TGCAGCACTCGGGGAGCGGGAGTAGATACGCAGTATTTT

V gene: TRBV29-1
CDR3 length: 12
clone size: .
J gene: TRBJ2-3
D gene: .
CDR3 protein: CSVDSSTDTQYF
CDR3 DNA: TGCAGCGTTGACAGTTCCACAGATACGCAGTATTTT

V gene: TRBV2
CDR3 length: 15
clone size: .
J gene: TRBJ1-1
D gene: .
CDR3 protein: CASSEAFVPNTEAFF
CDR3 DNA: TGTGCCAGCAGTGAAGCATTCGTTCCGAACACTGAAGCTTTCTTT

V gene: TRBV6-5
CDR3 length: 14
clone size: many
J gene: TRBJ1-1
D gene: TRBD1
CDR3 protein: CASSWDSSNTEAFF
CDR3 DNA: TGTGCCAGCAGTTGGGACAGTTCGAACACTGAAGCTTTCTTT

V gene: TRBV28
CDR3 length: 14
clone size: .
J gene: TRBJ2-3
D gene: .
CDR3 protein: CASSLGQNTDTQYF
CDR3 DNA: TGTGCCAGCAGTTTAGGGCAGAACACAGATACGCAGTATTTT

V gene: TRBV2
CDR3 length: 14
clone size: .
J gene: TRBJ1-4
D gene: TRBD1
CDR3 protein: CATGWTGVSEKLFF
CDR3 DNA: TGTGCCACAGGATGGACAGGGGTATCTGAAAAACTGTTTTTT

V gene: TRBV14
CDR3 length: 14
clone size: .
J gene: TRBJ2-7
D gene: .
CDR3 protein: CASSRAGGPYEQYF
CDR3 DNA: TGTGCCAGCAGCCGGGCAGGGGGGCCCTACGAGCAGTACTTC

V gene: TRBV2
CDR3 length: 14
clone size: .
J gene: TRBJ1-2
D gene: TRBD1
CDR3 protein: CASSLGQGGYGYTF
CDR3 DNA: TGTGCCAGCAGCCTGGGACAGGGTGGCTATGGCTACACCTTC

V gene: TRBV7-2
CDR3 length: 13
clone size: .
J gene: TRBJ2-1
D gene: TRBD2
CDR3 protein: CASSLGGGNEQFF
CDR3 DNA: TGTGCCAGCAGCTTAGGGGGGGGGAATGAGCAGTTCTTC

V gene: TRBV7-2
CDR3 length: 17
clone size: .
J gene: TRBJ1-2
D gene: TRBD1
CDR3 protein: CASSLRQGASSLYGYTF
CDR3 DNA: TGTGCCAGCAGCCTCAGACAGGGGGCGAGTTCTCTCTATGGCTACACCTTC

V gene: TRBV14
CDR3 length: 11
clone size: .
J gene: TRBJ2-2
D gene: .
CDR3 protein: CASSRTGELFF
CDR3 DNA: TGTGCCAGCAGTAGAACCGGGGAGCTGTTTTTT

V gene: TRBV12-3/TRBV12-4
CDR3 length: 13
clone size: .
J gene: TRBJ2-5
D gene: .
CDR3 protein: CASSSNPRETQYF
CDR3 DNA: TGTGCCAGCAGCTCCAACCCTAGAGAGACCCAGTACTTC